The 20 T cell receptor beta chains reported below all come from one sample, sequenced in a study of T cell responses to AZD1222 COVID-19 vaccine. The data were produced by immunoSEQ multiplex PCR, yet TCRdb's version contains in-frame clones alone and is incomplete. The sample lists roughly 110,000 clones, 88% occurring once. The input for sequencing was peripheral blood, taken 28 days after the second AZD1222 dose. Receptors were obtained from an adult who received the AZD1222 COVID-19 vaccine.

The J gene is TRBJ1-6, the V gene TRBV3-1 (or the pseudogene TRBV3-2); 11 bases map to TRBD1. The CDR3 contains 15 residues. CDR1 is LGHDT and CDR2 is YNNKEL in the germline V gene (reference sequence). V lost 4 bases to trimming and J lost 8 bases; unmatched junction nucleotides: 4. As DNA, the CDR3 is TGTGCCAGCAGCCTGGACAGGGGGCTGTATTCACCCCTCCACTTT. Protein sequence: CASSLDRGLYSPLHF.

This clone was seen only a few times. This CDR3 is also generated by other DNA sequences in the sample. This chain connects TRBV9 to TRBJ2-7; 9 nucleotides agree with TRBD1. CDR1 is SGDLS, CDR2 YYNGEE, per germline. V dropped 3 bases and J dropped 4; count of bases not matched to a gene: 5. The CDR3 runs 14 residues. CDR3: CASSGQGVGYEQYF. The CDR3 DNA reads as TGTGCCAGCAGCGGACAGGGGGTCGGATACGAGCAGTACTTC.

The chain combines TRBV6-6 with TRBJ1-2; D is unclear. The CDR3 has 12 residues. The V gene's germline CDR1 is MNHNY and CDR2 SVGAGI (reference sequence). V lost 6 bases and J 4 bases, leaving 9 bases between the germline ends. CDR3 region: CASRDRPYGYTF. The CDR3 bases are TGTGCCAGCAGGGACCGACCCTATGGCTACACCTTC.

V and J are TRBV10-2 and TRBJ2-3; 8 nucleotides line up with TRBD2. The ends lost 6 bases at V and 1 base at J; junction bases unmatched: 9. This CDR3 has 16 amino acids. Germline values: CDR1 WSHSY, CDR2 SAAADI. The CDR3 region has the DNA TGCGCCAGCAGCGGCGGGGGGATCTCTGGCACAGATACGCAGTATTTT. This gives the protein CASSGGGISGTDTQYF.

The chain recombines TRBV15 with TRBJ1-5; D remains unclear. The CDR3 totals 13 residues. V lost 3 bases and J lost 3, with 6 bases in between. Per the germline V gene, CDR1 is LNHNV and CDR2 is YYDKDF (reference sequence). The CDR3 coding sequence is TGTGCCACCAGCAGTTCCTTCAATCAGCCCCAGCATTTT. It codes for CATSSSFNQPQHF.

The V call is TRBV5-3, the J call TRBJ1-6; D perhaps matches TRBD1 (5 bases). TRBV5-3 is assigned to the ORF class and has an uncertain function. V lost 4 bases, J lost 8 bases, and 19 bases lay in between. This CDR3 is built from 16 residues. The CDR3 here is CARSEEGRAGHSPLHF. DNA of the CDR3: TGTGCCAGAAGCGAAGAGGGCAGGGCGGGTCATTCACCCCTCCACTTT.

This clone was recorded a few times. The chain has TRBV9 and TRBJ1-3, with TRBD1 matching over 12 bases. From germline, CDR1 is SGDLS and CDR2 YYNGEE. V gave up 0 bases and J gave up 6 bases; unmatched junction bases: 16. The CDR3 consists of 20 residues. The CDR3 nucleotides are TGTGCCAGCAGCGTAGCCCCTCGGGACAGGGGGCCGCTAAGAGAAAACACCATATATTTT. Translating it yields CASSVAPRDRGPLRENTIYF.

For the CDR3, the DNA is TGTGCCACCAGCAAAGGACGGAACACCGGGGAGCTGTTTTTT. It specifies CATSKGRNTGELFF. The gene calls are TRBV15 and TRBJ2-2; D gene ambiguous. This CDR3 is 14 amino acids long. Germline V gene data show CDR1 as LNHNV and CDR2 as YYDKDF (reference sequence). The V gene lost 4 bases and the J gene lost 1 base, with 7 bases spanning the gap.

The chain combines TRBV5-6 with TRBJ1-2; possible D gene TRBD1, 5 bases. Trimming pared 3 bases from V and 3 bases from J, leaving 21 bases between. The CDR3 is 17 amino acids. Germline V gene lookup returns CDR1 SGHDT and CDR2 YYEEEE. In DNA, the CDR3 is TGTGCCAGCAGCTCCAACGGGGACCCAGGGCTGGACTATGGCTACACCTTC. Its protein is CASSSNGDPGLDYGYTF. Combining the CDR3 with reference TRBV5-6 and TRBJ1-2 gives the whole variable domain DAGVTQSPTHLIKTRGQQVTLRCSPKSGHDTVSWYQQALGQGPQFIFQYYEEEERQRGNFPDRFSGHQFPNYSSELNVNALLLGDSALYLCASSSNGDPGLDYGYTFGSGTRLTVV.

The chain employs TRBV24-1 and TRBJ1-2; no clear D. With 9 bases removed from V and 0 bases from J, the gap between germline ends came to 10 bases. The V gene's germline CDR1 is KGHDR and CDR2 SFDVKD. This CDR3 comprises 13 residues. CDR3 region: CATRPGANYGYTF. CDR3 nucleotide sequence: TGTGCCACCCGACCGGGCGCTAACTATGGCTACACCTTC.

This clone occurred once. The CDR3 region has the DNA TGTGCCAGCAGTTGGCAGGGTGGGAATCAGCCCCAGCATTTT. The encoded protein is CASSWQGGNQPQHF. The chain joins TRBV2 to TRBJ1-5; weak D call: TRBD1 (5 bases). The length of the CDR3 is 14 residues. Per the germline V gene, CDR1 is SNHLY and CDR2 is FYNNEI. V lost 5 bases, J lost 4 bases, and 12 bases lay in between.

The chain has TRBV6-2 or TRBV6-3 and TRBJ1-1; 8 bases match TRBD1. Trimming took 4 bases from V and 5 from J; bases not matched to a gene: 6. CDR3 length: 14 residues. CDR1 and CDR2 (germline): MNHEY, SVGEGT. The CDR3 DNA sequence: TGTGCCAGCAGTTCGGACAGGGTAAGGACTGAAGCTTTCTTT. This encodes CASSSDRVRTEAFF.

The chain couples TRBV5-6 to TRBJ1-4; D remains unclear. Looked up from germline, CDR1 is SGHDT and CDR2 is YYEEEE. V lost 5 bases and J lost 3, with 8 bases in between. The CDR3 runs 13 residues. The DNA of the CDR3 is TGTGCCAGCAGGAGAAGGGCTAATGAAAAACTGTTTTTT. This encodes CASRRRANEKLFF.

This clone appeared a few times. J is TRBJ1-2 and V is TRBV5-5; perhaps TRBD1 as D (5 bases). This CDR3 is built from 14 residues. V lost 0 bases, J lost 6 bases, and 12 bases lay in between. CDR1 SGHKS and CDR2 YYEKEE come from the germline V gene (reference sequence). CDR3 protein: CASSLGTGSDGYTF. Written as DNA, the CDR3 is TGTGCCAGCAGCTTGGGAACAGGTTCGGATGGCTACACCTTC.

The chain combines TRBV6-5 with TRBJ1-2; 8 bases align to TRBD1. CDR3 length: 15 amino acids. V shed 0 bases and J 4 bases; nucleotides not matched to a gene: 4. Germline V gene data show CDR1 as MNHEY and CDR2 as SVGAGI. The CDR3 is CASSYSGTGLYGYTF. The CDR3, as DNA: TGTGCCAGCAGTTACTCCGGGACAGGACTCTATGGCTACACCTTC.

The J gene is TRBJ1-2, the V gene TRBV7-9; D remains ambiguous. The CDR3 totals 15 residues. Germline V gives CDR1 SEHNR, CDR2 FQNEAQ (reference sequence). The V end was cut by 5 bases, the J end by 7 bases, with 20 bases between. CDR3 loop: CASSRTSTGDFGYTF. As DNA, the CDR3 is TGTGCCAGCAGCCGAACGTCGACCGGAGATTTTGGCTACACCTTC.

The CDR3 coding sequence is TGTGCCAGCAGTTACGGGACAGGGAGTCAGCCCCAGCATTTT. Translated: CASSYGTGSQPQHF. V usage is TRBV6-2 or TRBV6-3 and J usage is TRBJ1-5, with 9 bases matching TRBD1. Germline trimming cut 2 bases from V and 6 bases from J; bases unmatched to any gene: 2. This CDR3 comprises 14 residues. Germline V gene sequence: CDR1 MNHEY, CDR2 SVGEGT.

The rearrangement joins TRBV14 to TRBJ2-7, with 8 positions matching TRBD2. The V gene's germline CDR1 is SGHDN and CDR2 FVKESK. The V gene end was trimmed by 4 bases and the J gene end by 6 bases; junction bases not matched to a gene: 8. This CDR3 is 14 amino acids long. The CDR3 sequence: CASSLFGGAGEQYF. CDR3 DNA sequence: TGTGCCAGCAGCCTGTTCGGGGGGGCCGGCGAGCAGTACTTC. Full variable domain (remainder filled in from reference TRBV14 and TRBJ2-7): EAGVTQFPSHSVIEKGQTVTLRCDPISGHDNLYWYRRVMGKEIKFLLHFVKESKQDESGMPNNRFLAERTGGTYSTLKVQPAELEDSGVYFCASSLFGGAGEQYFGPGTRLTVT.

The CDR3: CASSGTGTVSYEQYF. The CDR3 nucleotides are TGTGCCAGTAGTGGGACCGGGACAGTCTCCTACGAGCAGTACTTC. The chain is built from TRBV19 and TRBJ2-7; 7 positions match TRBD1. Germline V gene sequence: CDR1 LNHDA, CDR2 SQIVND (reference sequence). The CDR3 is made up of 15 amino acids. V trimming: 5 bases; J trimming: 0 bases; junction bases outside the gene matches: 7.

CDR3 protein: CASSLWEGQAGNTIYF. For the CDR3, the DNA is TGTGCCAGCAGCTTATGGGAGGGACAGGCTGGAAACACCATATATTTT. The chain recombines TRBV7-2 with TRBJ1-3, with TRBD1 matching 8 bases. The ends lost 2 bases at V and 2 bases at J; junction bases unmatched: 5. The CDR3 runs 16 residues. Per the germline V gene, CDR1 is SGHTA and CDR2 is FQGNSA.